This T cell receptor beta chain derives from a study of blood T cell repertoires in COVID-19. In the study overall: Samples taken during acute and convalescent COVID-19 were collected in the United States, Italy and Spain. The analysed material was cDNA or gDNA that came from T cells, B-cell-depleted T cells, or PBMCs.

Original methodology: Amplification of reference gene primers provided the estimated nucleated cell counts. Profiling relied on immunoSEQ multiplex PCR, and the TCRdb table lists in-frame clones only, not all of them. The V and J calls and the clone size are those of that table, but D and trimming were determined from the DNA. The repertoire holds tens of thousands of clones, roughly nine tenths seen once, with 6.5% to 9.5% in the top ten. The CDR3 runs 13 residues. Looked up from germline, CDR1 is MNHNY and CDR2 is SVGAGI (reference sequence). V lost 9 bases, J lost 11 bases, and 11 bases stayed unmatched.

The clonotype originates from a man aged 30 to 39 with acute or convalescent COVID-19. Source material: peripheral blood. The rearrangement uses TRBV6-6 and TRBJ1-5, with 9 positions matching TRBD1. The CDR3 DNA reads TGTGCCAGTAGACAGGGGGGGTCAGGGGCCCAGCATTTT. It specifies CASRQGGSGAQHF.